The sequence of this TCR beta chain was determined in a study of cytomegalovirus exposure and HLA in healthy donors. Using immunoSEQ multiplex PCR, the repertoire was profiled, and TCRdb retains in-frame clones only, with some absent. The data show about 63,000 clones, with roughly nine tenths seen just once and over 1% held by the top ten. V dropped 2 bases and J dropped 4 bases, with 12 bases sitting between them. Germline CDR1 MGHRA, CDR2 YSYEKL. The CDR3 length is 15 residues. This chain connects TRBV4-1 to TRBJ1-5; weak D call: TRBD1 (5 bases). This TCR was recovered from a woman under 30 in good health and CMV-seronegative. Sample: PBMCs. CDR3 sequence reads: CASSQRRDGNQPQHF. CDR3 nucleotides: TGCGCCAGCAGCCAACGCAGGGATGGGAATCAGCCCCAGCATTTT.